Below, 24 T cell receptor beta chains from the same sample are listed, as sequenced in a study of T-cell reconstitution after alpha-beta-depleted transplantation in children. For TCRbeta, the library was prepared with unique molecular identifiers. TCRdb analysed the PCR reads with MiXCR anew, one entry per CDR3 protein. Among about 74,000 distinct CDR3 sequences, 11% to 15% were seen once, and the ten largest hold about 25%. The sequences come from PBMCs, mostly from graft donor cells, collected 180 days after TCRalphabeta/CD19-depleted stem cell transplant. These TCRs come from a male patient aged 2-10 years who had a stem cell transplant for acute lymphoblastic leukemia, so the T cells may come from the graft donor.

The rearrangement uses TRBV9 and TRBJ2-7, with D unclear. CDR1 SGDLS and CDR2 YYNGEE come from the germline V gene. The CDR3 has 13 amino acids. Trimming left V 0 bases short and J 5 bases short, with 9 bases between. This CDR3 is CASSVASWDEQYF. The CDR3 nucleotides are TGTGCCAGCAGCGTAGCCTCTTGGGACGAGCAGTACTTC. Combining the CDR3 with reference TRBV9 and TRBJ2-7 gives the whole variable domain DSGVTQTPKHLITATGQRVTLRCSPRSGDLSVYWYQQSLDQGLQFLIQYYNGEERAKGNILERFSAQQFPDLHSELNLSSLELGDSALYFCASSVASWDEQYFGPGTRLTVT.

The chain recombines TRBV12-3 or TRBV12-4 with TRBJ2-7, with 10 bases fitting TRBD2. The CDR3 length is 19 residues. The junction had 11 bases not matched to a gene; V was cut back by 0 bases and J by 0 bases. The CDR3 region is CASSLAQASGGRYSYEQYF. In DNA form, the CDR3 reads TGTGCCAGCAGTTTAGCGCAGGCTAGCGGGGGCCGTTACTCCTACGAGCAGTACTTC.

The chain uses TRBV5-1 and TRBJ2-1, with 8 nucleotides matching TRBD2. This CDR3 is 17 amino acids long. The junction had 16 bases not matched to a gene; V was cut back by 4 bases and J by 7 bases. CDR1 is SGHRS and CDR2 is YFSETQ in the germline V gene. The DNA of the CDR3 is TGCGCCAGCAGCCTAGGCCCCGGGACTAGGTCCAGGAATGAGCAGTTCTTC. It is translated as CASSLGPGTRSRNEQFF.

The chain has TRBV5-1 and TRBJ2-1, with TRBD2 matching over 8 bases. The germline CDR1 and CDR2 sequences are SGHRS and YFSETQ. The CDR3 covers 12 residues. V shed 4 bases, J shed 9 bases, and the junction held 3 bases outside the gene matches. The CDR3 protein is CASSPGLAEQFF. Written as DNA, the CDR3 is TGCGCCAGCAGCCCCGGACTAGCTGAGCAGTTCTTC.

The rearrangement uses TRBV6-5 and TRBJ1-6; the D is unclear. The length of the CDR3 is 16 residues. CDR1 is MNHEY, CDR2 SVGAGI, per germline. The germline V and J ends were trimmed by 4 bases and 0 bases, with 10 bases remaining between them. CDR3 in DNA: TGTGCCAGCAGTTTGGCTACCAGCTCCTATAATTCACCCCTCCACTTT. Translated, it gives CASSLATSSYNSPLHF.

This chain links TRBV4-2 with TRBJ2-2; weak D call: TRBD1 (5 bases). V was pared by 0 bases and J by 8 bases, with 10 bases between. Germline lookup yields CDR1 LGHNA and CDR2 YNFKEQ. This CDR3 is 14 amino acids long. In DNA, the CDR3 is TGTGCCAGCAGCCAAGAAGGGGTGTCTGGGGAGCTGTTTTTT. Its translation is CASSQEGVSGELFF.

The chain combines TRBV5-6 with TRBJ2-7, with 10 bases aligning to TRBD2. Germline CDR1 reads SGHDT; CDR2 reads YYEEEE. The J segment lost 7 bases and the V segment lost 4 bases, leaving 11 bases of the junction unmatched. The CDR3 runs 15 residues. This chain's CDR3 is CASSTLAGGSGEQYF. The CDR3 coding sequence is TGTGCCAGCAGCACCTTAGCGGGAGGTTCGGGGGAGCAGTACTTC.

With regard to this clonotype: One junction end does not reproduce the germline sequence, and a read error may be involved. The chain has TRBV7-6 and TRBJ2-5; TRBD2 matches at 11 bases. This CDR3 region has 14 residues. Looked up from germline, CDR1 is SGHVS and CDR2 is FNYEAQ. The CDR3 protein is CACSFSGREETQYF. DNA of the CDR3: TGTGCCTGCAGCTTTAGCGGGAGGGAAGAAACCCAGTACTTC.

This clonotype turned up a few times. This chain connects TRBV6-2 or TRBV6-3 to TRBJ2-5; D is tentatively TRBD1 or TRBD2 (5 bases each). This CDR3 spans 16 amino acids. Germline lookup yields CDR1 MNHEY and CDR2 SVGEGT. V was trimmed by 5 bases and J by 2 bases, leaving 18 bases between them. CDR3 in amino acids: CASSHIDIWGQETQYF. The CDR3 nucleotides are TGTGCCAGCAGTCATATAGATATCTGGGGGCAAGAGACCCAGTACTTC.

This clonotype was detected only a few times. The chain carries TRBV4-2 and TRBJ2-3; 10 positions match TRBD2. The CDR3 is 16 amino acids. The germline gives CDR1 LGHNA, CDR2 YNFKEQ. The V gene end was trimmed by 4 bases and the J gene end by 6 bases; junction bases not matched to a gene: 10. The CDR3, as DNA: TGTGCCAGCAGCCCCGGAAGCGGGGGGGCCGAGGATACGCAGTATTTT. This gives the protein CASSPGSGGAEDTQYF.

The chain recombines TRBV28 with TRBJ2-1; D possibly corresponds to TRBD1 (6 bases). The V gene lost 3 bases and the J gene lost 9 bases, with 12 bases spanning the gap. Germline assignment: CDR1 MDHEN and CDR2 SYDVKM. The CDR3 length is 13 residues. CDR3 coding DNA: TGTGCCAGCAGTTTCCTAAACAGGGTTGAGCAGTTCTTC. Protein: CASSFLNRVEQFF.

The chain uses TRBV19 and TRBJ2-7, with 11 positions matching TRBD2. V shed 4 bases, J shed 4 bases, and the junction held 6 bases outside the gene matches. The CDR3 covers 15 residues. Germline CDR1 is LNHDA and CDR2 is SQIVND (reference sequence). CDR3 nucleotide sequence: TGTGCCAGTAGTACTAGCGGGAGGAGGATGTACGAGCAGTACTTC. Its translation: CASSTSGRRMYEQYF. Full variable domain (outside the CDR3, taken from reference TRBV19 and TRBJ2-7): DGGITQSPKYLFRKEGQNVTLSCEQNLNHDAMYWYRQDPGQGLRLIYYSQIVNDFQKGDIAEGYSVSREKKESFPLTVTSAQKNPTAFYLCASSTSGRRMYEQYFGPGTRLTVT.

V usage is TRBV2 and J usage is TRBJ1-4, with unresolved D. Deletions cut 3 bases from V and 5 bases from J, with 13 bases between. The CDR3 is 15 amino acids. The V gene's germline CDR1 is SNHLY and CDR2 FYNNEI. The CDR3: CASSEGRVSNEKLFF. In DNA form, the CDR3 reads TGTGCCAGCAGTGAGGGCCGGGTGTCGAATGAAAAACTGTTTTTT. The entire variable domain, with the rest obtained from reference TRBV2 and TRBJ1-4, is as follows: EPEVTQTPSHQVTQMGQEVILRCVPISNHLYFYWYRQILGQKVEFLVSFYNNEISEKSEIFDDQFSVERPDGSNFTLKIRSTKLEDSAMYFCASSEGRVSNEKLFFGSGTQLSVL.

V is TRBV12-3 or TRBV12-4 and J is TRBJ2-2, with D perhaps being TRBD1 or TRBD2 (5 bases each). The CDR3 consists of 16 residues. Between the trimmed V and J ends, which lost 6 bases and 6 bases, there was a span of 20 bases. CDR3 residues: CASSRRTKDKAGELFF. CDR3 in DNA: TGTGCCAGCAGCCGGAGGACAAAGGATAAGGCCGGGGAGCTGTTTTTT.

This chain joins TRBV13 and TRBJ1-4; 8 bases are a match to TRBD1. This CDR3 region has 17 residues. Trimming cost V 5 bases and J 7 bases; bases outside gene matches: 15. Germline assignment: CDR1 PRHDT and CDR2 FYEKMQ (reference sequence). In DNA form, the CDR3 reads TGTGCCAGCAGCCGCACACTCAACAGGGGGAGAAGTGAAAAACTGTTTTTT. It translates to CASSRTLNRGRSEKLFF. Full variable domain (rest looked up from reference TRBV13 and TRBJ1-4): AAGVIQSPRHLIKEKRETATLKCYPIPRHDTVYWYQQGPGQDPQFLISFYEKMQSDKGSIPDRFSAQQFSDYHSELNMSSLELGDSALYFCASSRTLNRGRSEKLFFGSGTQLSVL.

CDR3 amino acids: CASSLGTVLAFTDTQYF. Written as DNA, the CDR3 is TGTGCCAGCAGTTTAGGAACAGTATTAGCCTTCACAGATACGCAGTATTTT. V is TRBV27 and J is TRBJ2-3; no clear D. Germline CDR1 reads MNHEY; CDR2 reads SMNVEV (reference sequence). The CDR3 consists of 17 residues. Trimming stripped 2 bases from V and 2 bases from J, with 17 bases between.

The CDR3 loop reads CASSLGGHTQYF. Written as DNA, the CDR3 is TGTGCCAGCAGTTTGGGGGGGCATACGCAGTATTTT. The gene calls are TRBV28 and TRBJ2-3; TRBD2 is a possible D gene (7 bases). The V end lost 3 bases, the J end lost 7 bases, and 8 bases lay between the germline ends. This CDR3 region has 12 residues. The germline V gene encodes CDR1 MDHEN and CDR2 SYDVKM. The whole variable domain, filled in from reference TRBV28 and TRBJ2-3, reads DVKVTQSSRYLVKRTGEKVFLECVQDMDHENMFWYRQDPGLGLRLIYFSYDVKMKEKGDIPEGYSVSREKKERFSLILESASTNQTSMYLCASSLGGHTQYFGPGTRLTVL.

This clonotype has just a few counts. The CDR3 DNA follows: TGTGCCAGCACCCATGGGGGACTAGCGGGGGAAAGGTCCTACAATGAGCAGTTCTTC. This encodes CASTHGGLAGERSYNEQFF. The genes are TRBV11-2 and TRBJ2-1; TRBD2 matches 14 bases. The CDR3 extends over 19 amino acids. Trimming cost V 7 bases and J 1 base; bases outside gene matches: 12. CDR1 and CDR2 from the germline V gene are SGHAT and FQNNGV. Full variable domain (rest looked up from reference TRBV11-2 and TRBJ2-1): EAGVAQSPRYKIIEKRQSVAFWCNPISGHATLYWYQQILGQGPKLLIQFQNNGVVDDSQLPKDRFSAERLKGVDSTLKIQPAKLEDSAVYLCASTHGGLAGERSYNEQFFGPGTRLTVL.

The genes are TRBV4-2 and TRBJ2-5, with D perhaps TRBD1 (6 bases). V lost 4 bases, J lost 0 bases, and 12 bases lay in between. The CDR3 runs to 15 residues. CDR1 and CDR2 from the germline V gene are LGHNA and YNFKEQ. The CDR3 spells CASSPTRQDQETQYF. The CDR3 DNA reads TGTGCCAGCAGCCCTACTCGACAGGACCAAGAGACCCAGTACTTC.

This clonotype was recorded a few times. This chain links TRBV11-2 with TRBJ2-1, with D possibly TRBD1 on 6 matching bases. V was cut by 11 bases and J by 6 bases, with 14 bases left in between. This CDR3 region has 12 residues. The germline V gene encodes CDR1 SGHAT and CDR2 FQNNGV. CDR3 sequence (DNA): TGTGCCTCCCGGACAGAGTCCAATGAGCAGTTCTTC. As protein: CASRTESNEQFF.

This chain uses TRBV5-5 with TRBJ2-5; 8 nucleotides align to TRBD1. CDR1 is SGHKS, CDR2 YYEKEE, per germline (reference sequence). This CDR3 spans 18 amino acids. The V and J ends lost 3 bases and 1 base, in that order; junction bases with no gene match: 14. The CDR3 sequence is CASSSSRTGSGGQETQYF. For the CDR3, the DNA is TGTGCCAGCAGCTCGTCCAGGACAGGGAGTGGGGGCCAAGAGACCCAGTACTTC.

V gene TRBV20-1 combines with J gene TRBJ2-6; TRBD1 matches at 9 bases. Per the germline V gene, CDR1 is DFQATT and CDR2 is SNEGSKA (reference sequence). This CDR3 spans 17 amino acids. V dropped 2 bases and J dropped 3; count of bases not matched to a gene: 8. The CDR3 reads CSARPQDRGYGANVLTF. The CDR3 DNA reads TGCAGTGCTAGACCCCAGGACAGGGGATATGGGGCCAACGTCCTGACTTTC.

This sequence joins TRBV4-3 and TRBJ2-3; no clear D gene. The CDR3 has 13 residues. From germline, CDR1 is LGHNA and CDR2 YSLEER. Trimming took off 0 bases at V and 2 bases at J, with 3 bases between the two ends. CDR3 coding DNA: TGCGCCAGCAGCCAAGACCACACAGATACGCAGTATTTT. This codes for CASSQDHTDTQYF.

This clonotype was seen only a few times. The DNA of the CDR3 is TGTGCCAGCAGCTTAGCCCCGGCAGCTCATTACACAACTAATGAAAAACTGTTTTTT. Protein: CASSLAPAAHYTTNEKLFF. The gene calls are TRBV7-6 and TRBJ1-4; the D is unclear. Trimming stripped 0 bases from V and 0 bases from J, with 17 bases between. CDR3 length: 19 amino acids. The germline gives CDR1 SGHVS, CDR2 FNYEAQ.